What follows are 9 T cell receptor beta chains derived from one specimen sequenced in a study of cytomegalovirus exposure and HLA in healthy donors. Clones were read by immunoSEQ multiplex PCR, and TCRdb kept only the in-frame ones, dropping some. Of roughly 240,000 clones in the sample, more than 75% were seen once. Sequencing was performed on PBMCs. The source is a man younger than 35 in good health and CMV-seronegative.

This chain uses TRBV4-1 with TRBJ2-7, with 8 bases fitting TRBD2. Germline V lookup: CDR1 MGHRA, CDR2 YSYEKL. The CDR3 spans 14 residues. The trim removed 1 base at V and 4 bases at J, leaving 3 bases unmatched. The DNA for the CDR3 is TGCGCCAGCAGCCAAGGGACTAGCAAGTACGAGCAGTACTTC. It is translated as CASSQGTSKYEQYF.

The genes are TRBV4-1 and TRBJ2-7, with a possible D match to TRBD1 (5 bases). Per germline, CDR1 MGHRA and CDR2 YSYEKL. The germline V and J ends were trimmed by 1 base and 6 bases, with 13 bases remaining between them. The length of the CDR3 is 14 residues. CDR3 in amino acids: CASSQVGQGREQYF. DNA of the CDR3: TGCGCCAGCAGCCAAGTTGGGCAGGGTCGCGAGCAGTACTTC.

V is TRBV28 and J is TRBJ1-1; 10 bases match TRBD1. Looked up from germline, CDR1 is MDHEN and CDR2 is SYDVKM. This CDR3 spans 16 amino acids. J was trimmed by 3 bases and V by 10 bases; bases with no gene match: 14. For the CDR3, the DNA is TGTGCCAACCCCCAAATCCGGGACAGGGGCTACACTGAAGCTTTCTTT. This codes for CANPQIRDRGYTEAFF.

The CDR3: CASSLPLTGQETQYF. The CDR3 coding sequence is TGTGCCAGCAGCCTCCCCCTGACAGGCCAAGAGACCCAGTACTTC. This chain joins TRBV7-2 and TRBJ2-5, with D possibly TRBD1 on 6 matching bases. Trimming left V 5 bases short and J 1 base short, with 14 bases between. This CDR3 has 15 amino acids. Germline loops: CDR1 SGHTA, CDR2 FQGNSA.

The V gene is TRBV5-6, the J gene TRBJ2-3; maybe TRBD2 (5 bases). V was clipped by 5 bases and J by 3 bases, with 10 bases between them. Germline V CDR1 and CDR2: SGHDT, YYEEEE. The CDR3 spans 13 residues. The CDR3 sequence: CASRLGPTDTQYF. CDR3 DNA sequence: TGTGCCAGCAGACTAGGGCCAACAGATACGCAGTATTTT.

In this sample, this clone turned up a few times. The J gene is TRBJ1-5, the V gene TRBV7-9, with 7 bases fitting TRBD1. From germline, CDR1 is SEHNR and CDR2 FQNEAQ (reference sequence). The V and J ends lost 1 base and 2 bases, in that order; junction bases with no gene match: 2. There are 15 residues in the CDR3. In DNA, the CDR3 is TGTGCCAGCAGCTTAGAGGGGGCTGGCAATCAGCCCCAGCATTTT. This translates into CASSLEGAGNQPQHF. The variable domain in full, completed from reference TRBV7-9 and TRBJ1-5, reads DTGVSQNPRHKITKRGQNVTFRCDPISEHNRLYWYRQTLGQGPEFLTYFQNEAQLEKSRLLSDRFSAERPKGSFSTLEIQRTEQGDSAMYLCASSLEGAGNQPQHFGDGTRLSIL.

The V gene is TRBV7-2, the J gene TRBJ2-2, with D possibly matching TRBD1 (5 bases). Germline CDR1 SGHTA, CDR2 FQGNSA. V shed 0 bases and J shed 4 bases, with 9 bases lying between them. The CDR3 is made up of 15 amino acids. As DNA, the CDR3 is TGTGCCAGCAGCTTAGCCAGGGCTGGCACCGGGGAGCTGTTTTTT. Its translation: CASSLARAGTGELFF. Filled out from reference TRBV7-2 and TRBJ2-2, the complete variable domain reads GAGVSQSPSNKVTEKGKDVELRCDPISGHTALYWYRQSLGQGLEFLIYFQGNSAPDKSGLPSDRFSAERTGGSVSTLTIQRTQQEDSAVYLCASSLARAGTGELFFGEGSRLTVL.

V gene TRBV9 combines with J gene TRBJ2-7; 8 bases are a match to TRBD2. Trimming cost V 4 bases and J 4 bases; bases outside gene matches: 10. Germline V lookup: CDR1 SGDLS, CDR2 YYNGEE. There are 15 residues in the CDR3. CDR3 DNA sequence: TGTGCCAGCAGCCCACTAGTCGGGAGGGGATACGAGCAGTACTTC. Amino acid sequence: CASSPLVGRGYEQYF.

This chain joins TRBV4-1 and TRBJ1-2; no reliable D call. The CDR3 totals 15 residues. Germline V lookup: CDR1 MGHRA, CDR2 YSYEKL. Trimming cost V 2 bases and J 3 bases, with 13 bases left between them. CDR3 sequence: CASSQPRGEDYGYTF. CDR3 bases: TGCGCCAGCAGCCAACCTCGCGGGGAAGACTATGGCTACACCTTC.